These T cell receptor beta chains were read from a single sample in a study of response to subunit inactivated influenza vaccine. MiXCR, applied by TCRdb to the RT-PCR reads, yields one record per CDR3 protein. The repertoire holds roughly 500,000 distinct CDR3 sequences, around 25% seen once, with under 2.5% in the top ten. This specimen was CD4+ T cells sorted from PBMCs, taken around 5 days after vaccination. Source of these receptors: a man aged 45-65 years who received an inactivated influenza vaccine. Each CDR3 is given with its conserved first and last residue. A D gene is named only where the DNA matches it firmly. Clone size is shown for a subset of rows, as once, few, many or a class of expanded clone.

CDR3 | DNA | D | size | J | V
CASSQDAQGGLYEQYF | TGTGCCAGCAGCCAAGATGCCCAGGGTGGCCTTTACGAGCAGTACTTC | NA | NA | TRBJ2-7 | TRBV4-2
CASVPTSGPTTDTQYF | TGTGCCAGCGTGCCAACTAGCGGCCCCACCACAGATACGCAGTATTTT | TRBD2 | NA | TRBJ2-3 | TRBV12-3/TRBV12-4
CSAPIDTGQKLFF | TGCAGTGCTCCGATCGATACAGGGCAAAAACTGTTTTTT | NA | few | TRBJ1-4 | TRBV20-1
CSVIEQGNYGYTF | TGCAGCGTCATAGAACAGGGAAACTATGGCTACACCTTC | NA | few | TRBJ1-2 | TRBV29-1
CSVKTGTSSTGELFF | TGCAGCGTGAAGACCGGGACTAGCTCCACCGGGGAGCTGTTTTTT | TRBD2 | few | TRBJ2-2 | TRBV29-1
CASSPRQQYEQYF | TGTGCCAGCAGCCCGCGACAGCAATACGAGCAGTACTTC | NA | NA | TRBJ2-7 | TRBV7-2
CASSLQGLRYNEQFF | TGTGCCAGCAGCTTGCAGGGACTGCGATACAATGAGCAGTTCTTC | NA | NA | TRBJ2-1 | TRBV7-2
CASTPTGVGTQYF | TGTGCCAGTACCCCCACCGGAGTAGGGACCCAGTACTTC | NA | few | TRBJ2-5 | TRBV19
CASSYRASTDTQYF | TGTGCCAGCAGCTACAGGGCTAGCACAGATACGCAGTATTTT | NA | NA | TRBJ2-3 | TRBV6-5
CASSFGRGDTQYF | TGTGCCAGCAGTTTTGGAAGGGGCGATACGCAGTATTTT | NA | NA | TRBJ2-3 | TRBV12-3/TRBV12-4
CASSQGLAGLNEQFF | TGTGCCAGCAGCCAGGGACTAGCGGGACTCAATGAGCAGTTCTTC | TRBD2 | NA | TRBJ2-1 | TRBV7-3
CASSVGQANTGELFF | TGCGCCAGCAGCGTGGGACAGGCAAACACCGGGGAGCTGTTTTTT | TRBD1 | few | TRBJ2-2 | TRBV5-1
CASRSGQGGVETQYF | TGCGCCAGTCGAAGCGGACAGGGTGGAGTGGAGACCCAGTACTTC | TRBD1 | NA | TRBJ2-5 | TRBV5-1
CASSLRQGPGELFF | TGTGCCAGCAGCCTTCGACAGGGCCCGGGGGAGCTGTTTTTT | TRBD1 | NA | TRBJ2-2 | TRBV7-3
CASSLGGEQAQYF | TGTGCCAGCAGTTTAGGGGGGGAGCAGGCCCAGTACTTC | NA | NA | TRBJ2-5 | TRBV12-3/TRBV12-4
CSVLTRVQETQYF | TGCAGCGTGCTGACTCGGGTCCAAGAGACCCAGTACTTC | NA | NA | TRBJ2-5 | TRBV29-1
CASSVAAGGNQPQHF | TGTGCCAGCAGCGTAGCCGCAGGTGGAAATCAGCCCCAGCATTTT | NA | NA | TRBJ1-5 | TRBV12-3/TRBV12-4
CASSLGIRSTGELFF | TGTGCCAGCAGTTTAGGGATCAGAAGCACCGGGGAGCTGTTTTTT | NA | few | TRBJ2-2 | TRBV12-3/TRBV12-4
CASSFISGDGYTF | TGTGCCAGCAGCTTCATATCAGGGGATGGCTACACCTTC | NA | NA | TRBJ1-2 | TRBV5-6
CASGVGGGYQETQYF | TGTGCCAGCGGCGTTGGCGGGGGATACCAAGAGACCCAGTACTTC | TRBD2 | few | TRBJ2-5 | TRBV6-1
CASSLGGTIADTQYF | TGTGCCAGCAGCTTAGGTGGGACGATCGCAGATACGCAGTATTTT | NA | few | TRBJ2-3 | TRBV7-2
CSALGKGGNTIYF | TGCAGTGCGCTAGGGAAGGGGGGAAACACCATATATTTT | NA | NA | TRBJ1-3 | TRBV20-1